This TCR beta chain was identified in a study of cytomegalovirus exposure and HLA in healthy donors. Study overall: Unique TCR beta sequences numbering approximately 120 million came from around 180 million T cells in an earlier analysis. General study results and limits: Earlier findings revealed that most TCR beta V segments proved productive either about 87% or about 30% of the time. Most CMV-associated TCR beta chains appeared HLA-restricted in a later analysis.

A word on this clone: Its antigen is currently unknown.

The CDR3 runs 13 residues. The V end was cut by 11 bases, the J end by 4 bases, with 14 bases between. Germline CDR1 is MDHEN and CDR2 is SYDVKM. Use of 60 Vbeta and 13 Jbeta primers characterized the PCR. Clones were read by immunoSEQ multiplex PCR, and TCRdb kept only the in-frame ones, dropping some. The table lists around 150,000 clones, 60% to 85% of them singletons. Sequencing was carried out using PBMCs. The receptor comes from a man in his fifties in good health and CMV-seropositive. The chain carries TRBV28 and TRBJ2-2, with D perhaps TRBD2 (5 bases). The CDR3 protein is CAVASGATGELFF. In DNA form, the CDR3 reads TGTGCCGTCGCGAGCGGAGCCACCGGGGAGCTGTTTTTT. The full variable domain, its missing parts supplied by reference TRBV28 and TRBJ2-2, is DVKVTQSSRYLVKRTGEKVFLECVQDMDHENMFWYRQDPGLGLRLIYFSYDVKMKEKGDIPEGYSVSREKKERFSLILESASTNQTSMYLCAVASGATGELFFGEGSRLTVL.